One and the same sample provided the 25 T cell receptor beta chains below, sequenced in a study of tumour-infiltrating T cells in Burkitt lymphoma. Produced via immunoSEQ multiplex PCR; TCRdb's table is partial and in-frame only. The repertoire holds around 13,000 clones, with approximately 85% as singletons. Sequencing was performed on tumor tissue. These receptors came from a human donor with diffuse large B-cell lymphoma.

This chain joins TRBV7-8 and TRBJ2-3; possible D gene TRBD1, 6 bases. The V end was cut by 5 bases, the J end by 3 bases, with 12 bases between. Germline CDR1 reads SGHVS; CDR2 reads FQNEAQ. The CDR3 extends over 14 amino acids. CDR3 amino acids: CASSTWTVTDTQYF. DNA for the CDR3: TGTGCCAGCAGCACCTGGACAGTTACAGATACGCAGTATTTT.

The chain has TRBV7-2 and TRBJ1-2, with 7 bases matching TRBD1. V trimming: 5 bases; J trimming: 8 bases; junction bases outside the gene matches: 8. Germline loops: CDR1 SGHTA, CDR2 FQGNSA. This CDR3 has 13 amino acids. For the CDR3, the DNA is TGTGCCAGCAGCCTCGACAGGGTCGGAGGCTACACCTTC. Encoded protein: CASSLDRVGGYTF.

The chain is built from TRBV10-3 and TRBJ1-1; no clear D gene. Trimming left V 3 bases short and J 2 bases short, with 1 base between. The CDR3 runs 11 residues. Germline V lookup: CDR1 ENHRY, CDR2 SYGVKD. The CDR3 DNA reads as TGTGCCATCAGTGATAACACTGAAGCTTTCTTT. Translating gives CAISDNTEAFF.

The CDR3 DNA reads as TGTGCCAGCAGTTTCCGTGTTGGGGCAAGGGCTGACGAGCAGTACTTC. This codes for CASSFRVGARADEQYF. The chain joins TRBV28 to TRBJ2-7, with D possibly matching TRBD1 (5 bases). V was pared by 3 bases and J by 5 bases, with 20 bases between. CDR1 and CDR2 from the germline V gene are MDHEN and SYDVKM. The CDR3 is made up of 16 amino acids.

This clone was detected once. This chain joins TRBV4-3 and TRBJ1-5; tentatively, D is TRBD1 (5 bases). Per the germline V gene, CDR1 is LGHNA and CDR2 is YSLEER. Trimming took 0 bases from V and 5 from J, leaving 11 bases between them. The CDR3 totals 15 residues. CDR3 sequence reads: CASSQEWGTHQPQHF. The CDR3 DNA follows: TGCGCCAGCAGCCAAGAATGGGGGACCCATCAGCCCCAGCATTTT.

This chain uses TRBV7-7 with TRBJ2-3; possible D gene TRBD2, 5 bases. The CDR3 sequence is 15 residues long. Germline V lookup: CDR1 SSHAT, CDR2 FNYEAQ (reference sequence). V lost 5 bases and J lost 3, with 15 bases in between. The CDR3, as DNA: TGTGCCAGCAGCCCAACTAGTCTGAAGACAGATACGCAGTATTTT. This gives the protein CASSPTSLKTDTQYF.

J is TRBJ2-5 and V is TRBV29-1, with 7 positions matching TRBD2. Germline values: CDR1 SQVTM, CDR2 ANQGSEA. Trimming removed 3 bases from V and 2 bases from J; junction bases left unmatched: 3. The CDR3 contains 13 residues. CDR3 nucleotides: TGCAGCGTTGAGGGTAGCGGGCAAGAGACCCAGTACTTC. It is translated as CSVEGSGQETQYF. Combining the CDR3 with reference TRBV29-1 and TRBJ2-5 gives the whole variable domain SAVISQKPSRDICQRGTSLTIQCQVDSQVTMMFWYRQQPGQSLTLIATANQGSEATYESGFVIDKFPISRPNLTFSTLTVSNMSPEDSSIYLCSVEGSGQETQYFGPGTRLLVL.

V gene TRBV27 combines with J gene TRBJ1-1, with D possibly matching TRBD1 (6 bases). Germline CDR1 is MNHEY and CDR2 is SMNVEV (reference sequence). V was pared by 6 bases and J by 2 bases, with 16 bases between. This CDR3 is built from 15 residues. CDR3 in amino acids: CASSLNRVTNTEAFF. The DNA of the CDR3 is TGTGCCAGCAGCCTGAACAGGGTTACAAACACTGAAGCTTTCTTT.

The chain recombines TRBV5-6 with TRBJ1-1; tentatively, D is TRBD1 (6 bases). The CDR3 extends over 14 amino acids. Germline V gene data show CDR1 as SGHDT and CDR2 as YYEEEE. With 4 bases removed from V and 9 bases from J, the gap between germline ends came to 19 bases. CDR3: CASSPGAQDVKAFF. DNA for the CDR3: TGTGCCAGCAGCCCGGGGGCCCAGGACGTTAAAGCTTTCTTT.

The sample holds a few counts of this clone. The V call is TRBV2, the J call TRBJ1-2; D is ambiguous. Trimming removed 8 bases from V and 11 bases from J, with 6 bases in between. Germline V gene sequence: CDR1 SNHLY, CDR2 FYNNEI. The CDR3 loop spans 8 amino acids. The CDR3 is CASQAYTF. DNA for the CDR3: TGTGCCAGCCAGGCTTACACCTTC.

This chain uses TRBV2 with TRBJ2-7; TRBD1 might be the D (5 bases). Trimming removed 2 bases at V and 2 bases at J, with 13 bases between. Germline V gene sequence: CDR1 SNHLY, CDR2 FYNNEI. The CDR3 length is 15 residues. CDR3 protein: CASSEQGGGPYEQYF. The CDR3 region has the DNA TGTGCCAGCAGTGAACAGGGCGGCGGCCCCTACGAGCAGTACTTC.

CDR3 sequence: CASSVTEFSSPLHF. The CDR3 DNA sequence: TGTGCCAGCAGCGTAACAGAGTTCAGTTCACCCCTCCACTTT. The rearrangement joins TRBV13 to TRBJ1-6; D remains unclear. Trimming removed 5 bases at V and 9 bases at J, with 14 bases between. The CDR3 sequence is 14 residues long. Germline CDR1 reads PRHDT; CDR2 reads FYEKMQ (reference sequence).

The CDR3 DNA is TGTGCCAGCAGCACGGGACCGTTCAATGAGCAGTTCTTC. It translates to CASSTGPFNEQFF. The rearrangement joins TRBV5-4 to TRBJ2-1; D may match TRBD1 or TRBD2 (5 bases each). The germline V gene has CDR1 SGHNT and CDR2 YYREEE (reference sequence). Trimming cost V 4 bases and J 6 bases, with 11 bases left between them. The CDR3 sequence is 13 residues long.

The chain is built from TRBV19 and TRBJ1-1; 7 bases map to TRBD1. With 4 bases clipped from V and 5 bases from J, the junction kept 13 bases outside the gene matches. This CDR3 contains 16 residues. CDR1 LNHDA and CDR2 SQIVND come from the germline V gene (reference sequence). The CDR3 region has the DNA TGTGCCAGTAGTACTCTGAATATAGGGGGCGGAACTGAAGCTTTCTTT. As protein: CASSTLNIGGGTEAFF. The entire variable domain, with the rest obtained from reference TRBV19 and TRBJ1-1, is as follows: DGGITQSPKYLFRKEGQNVTLSCEQNLNHDAMYWYRQDPGQGLRLIYYSQIVNDFQKGDIAEGYSVSREKKESFPLTVTSAQKNPTAFYLCASSTLNIGGGTEAFFGQGTRLTVV.

This rearrangement joins TRBV9 to TRBJ2-2; the match to TRBD1 covers 9 bases. The CDR3 totals 15 residues. J lost 5 bases, V lost 3 bases, and 5 bases had no gene match. CDR1 is SGDLS, CDR2 YYNGEE, per germline. The CDR3 loop is CASSAGTGRTGELFF. Here the CDR3 DNA reads TGTGCCAGCAGCGCCGGGACAGGGAGGACCGGGGAGCTGTTTTTT.

The rearrangement links TRBV15 to TRBJ2-4; D may be TRBD2 (6 bases). This CDR3 spans 16 amino acids. Trimming left V 1 base short and J 0 bases short, with 10 bases between. The germline V gene encodes CDR1 LNHNV and CDR2 YYDKDF (reference sequence). CDR3 loop: CATSRADYPAKNIQYF. DNA for the CDR3: TGTGCCACCAGCAGAGCGGACTATCCAGCCAAAAACATTCAGTACTTC.

The chain employs TRBV5-1 and TRBJ1-1; D is ambiguous. This CDR3 is 13 amino acids long. Germline loops: CDR1 SGHRS, CDR2 YFSETQ. Trimming cost V 5 bases and J 8 bases, with 16 bases left between them. CDR3 nucleotides: TGCGCCAGCAGTTTCATCAAGGACGGGGAAGCTTTCTTT. Translation gives CASSFIKDGEAFF.

This chain uses TRBV6-4 with TRBJ1-2; maybe TRBD1 (6 bases). Germline V gene data show CDR1 as MRHNA and CDR2 as SNTAGT. The CDR3 spans 17 residues. Trimming took 5 bases from V and 7 from J, leaving 26 bases between them. CDR3 DNA sequence: TGTGCCAGCAGTCCAGGACAAGGGGGGATGGGGACTATTGGCTACACCTTC. Translation gives CASSPGQGGMGTIGYTF.

Comments on this clone: A clone one base away is much larger, so this may be a read error. The chain combines TRBV15 with TRBJ1-2; no clear D gene. In germline, CDR1 is LNHNV, CDR2 YYDKDF (reference sequence). CDR3 size: 14 residues. V lost 5 bases and J lost 3, with 13 bases in between. CDR3 region: CATSPLGSDYGYTF. For the CDR3, the DNA is TGTGCCACCAGCCCCCTGGGGAGCGACTATGGCTACACCTTC.

The chain is built from TRBV10-3 and TRBJ2-1; tentative D call: TRBD2 (6 bases). Deletions cut 8 bases from V and 7 bases from J, with 15 bases between. The CDR3 is 13 amino acids. Germline CDR1 is ENHRY and CDR2 is SYGVKD. CDR3 coding DNA: TGTGCCATCTGCGCGGGGCCGGAGAATGAGCAGTTCTTC. It specifies CAICAGPENEQFF.

The chain combines TRBV6-6 with TRBJ1-4, with D perhaps TRBD1 (5 bases). Germline V lookup: CDR1 MNHNY, CDR2 SVGAGI (reference sequence). The CDR3 loop spans 13 amino acids. The V end was cut by 7 bases, the J end by 4 bases, with 10 bases between. CDR3 sequence: CASTRQINEKLFF. The CDR3 region has the DNA TGTGCCAGCACACGACAGATTAATGAAAAACTGTTTTTT.

This CDR3 reads CASTSPGENTGELFF. In DNA, the CDR3 is TGTGCCAGCACTTCTCCGGGGGAGAACACCGGGGAGCTGTTTTTT. The chain recombines TRBV6-5 with TRBJ2-2, with a weak D call TRBD2 (6 bases). The germline CDR1 and CDR2 sequences are MNHEY and SVGAGI. The CDR3 contains 15 residues. The V and J ends lost 7 bases and 1 base respectively, with 13 bases between them.

This clone was detected once. The chain couples TRBV5-6 to TRBJ1-6, with 7 bases aligning to TRBD1. V gave up 0 bases and J gave up 4 bases; unmatched junction bases: 13. Germline V gives CDR1 SGHDT, CDR2 YYEEEE. CDR3 length: 19 amino acids. The chain's CDR3 is CASSLGLRQGVGYNSPLHF. The CDR3 coding sequence is TGTGCCAGCAGCTTGGGGTTAAGACAGGGCGTGGGGTATAATTCACCCCTCCACTTT.

This chain connects TRBV6-1 to TRBJ2-7; 8 positions match TRBD2. The trim removed 5 bases at V and 2 bases at J, leaving 5 bases unmatched. The CDR3 runs to 14 residues. Germline V gene sequence: CDR1 MNHNS, CDR2 SASEGT. Here the CDR3 DNA reads TGTGCCAGCAGTACTAGCGGAGGGCCCTACGAGCAGTACTTC. Its translation is CASSTSGGPYEQYF.

V and J are TRBV6-5 and TRBJ1-1, with unresolved D. V shed 6 bases and J shed 1 base, with 9 bases lying between them. Germline V gene sequence: CDR1 MNHEY, CDR2 SVGAGI. CDR3 length equals 13 residues. CDR3 DNA sequence: TGTGCCAGCAGCCTCTCTGAGAACACTGAAGCTTTCTTT. Translating gives CASSLSENTEAFF.